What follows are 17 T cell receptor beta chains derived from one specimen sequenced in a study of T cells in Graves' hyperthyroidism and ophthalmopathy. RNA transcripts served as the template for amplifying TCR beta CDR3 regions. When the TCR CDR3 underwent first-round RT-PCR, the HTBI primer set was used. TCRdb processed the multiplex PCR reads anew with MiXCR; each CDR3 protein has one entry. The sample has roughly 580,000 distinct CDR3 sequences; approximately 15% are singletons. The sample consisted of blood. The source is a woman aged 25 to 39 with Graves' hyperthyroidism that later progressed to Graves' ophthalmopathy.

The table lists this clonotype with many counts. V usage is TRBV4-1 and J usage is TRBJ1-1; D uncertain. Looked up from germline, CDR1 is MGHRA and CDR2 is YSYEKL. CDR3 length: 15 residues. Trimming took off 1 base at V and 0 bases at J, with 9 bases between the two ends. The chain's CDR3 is CASSQGLHLNTEAFF. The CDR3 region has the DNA TGCGCCAGCAGCCAAGGTCTACACCTGAACACTGAAGCTTTCTTT.

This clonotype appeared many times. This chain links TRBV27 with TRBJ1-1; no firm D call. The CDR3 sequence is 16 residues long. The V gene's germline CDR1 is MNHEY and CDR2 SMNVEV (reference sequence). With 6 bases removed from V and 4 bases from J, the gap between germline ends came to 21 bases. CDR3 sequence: CASRTHPLDWGTEAFF. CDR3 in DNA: TGTGCCAGCAGAACACACCCCTTAGATTGGGGCACTGAAGCTTTCTTT.

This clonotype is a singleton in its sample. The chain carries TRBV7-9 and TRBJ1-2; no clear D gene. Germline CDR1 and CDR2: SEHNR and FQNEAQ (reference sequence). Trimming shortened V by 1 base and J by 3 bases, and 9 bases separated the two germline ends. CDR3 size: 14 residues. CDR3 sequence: CASSLDGEDYGYTF. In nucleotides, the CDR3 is TGTGCCAGCAGCTTAGACGGGGAAGACTATGGCTACACCTTC.

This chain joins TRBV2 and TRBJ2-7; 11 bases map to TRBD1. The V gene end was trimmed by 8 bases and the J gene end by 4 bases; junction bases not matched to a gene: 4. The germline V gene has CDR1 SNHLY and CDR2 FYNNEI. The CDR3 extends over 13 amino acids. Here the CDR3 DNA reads TGTGCCAGCGGACAGGGGGCGCGTTACGAGCAGTACTTC. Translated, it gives CASGQGARYEQYF.

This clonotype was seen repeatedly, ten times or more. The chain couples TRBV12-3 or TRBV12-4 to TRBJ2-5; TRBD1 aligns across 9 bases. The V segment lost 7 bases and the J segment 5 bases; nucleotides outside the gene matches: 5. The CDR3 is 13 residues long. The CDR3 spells CASTTGGGETQYF. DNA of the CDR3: TGTGCCAGCACCACAGGGGGCGGGGAGACCCAGTACTTC.

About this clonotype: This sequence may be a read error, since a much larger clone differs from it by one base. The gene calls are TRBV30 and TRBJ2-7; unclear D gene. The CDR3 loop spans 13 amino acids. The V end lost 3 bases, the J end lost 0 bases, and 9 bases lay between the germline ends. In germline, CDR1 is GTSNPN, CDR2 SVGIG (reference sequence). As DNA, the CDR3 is TGTGCCTGGAGATTGGAAGGCTCCTACGAGCAGTACTTC. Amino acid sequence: CAWRLEGSYEQYF.

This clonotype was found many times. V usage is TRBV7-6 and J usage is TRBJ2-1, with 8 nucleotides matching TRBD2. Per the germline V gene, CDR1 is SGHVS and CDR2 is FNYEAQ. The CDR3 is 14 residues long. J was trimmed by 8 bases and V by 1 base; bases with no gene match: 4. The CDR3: CASSLGGLAYEQFF. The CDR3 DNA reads TGTGCCAGCAGCTTAGGTGGACTAGCTTATGAGCAGTTCTTC. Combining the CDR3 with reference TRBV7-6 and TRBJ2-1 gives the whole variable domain GAGVSQSPRYKVTKRGQDVALRCDPISGHVSLYWYRQALGQGPEFLTYFNYEAQQDKSGLPNDRFSAERPEGSISTLTIQRTEQRDSAMYRCASSLGGLAYEQFFGPGTRLTVL.

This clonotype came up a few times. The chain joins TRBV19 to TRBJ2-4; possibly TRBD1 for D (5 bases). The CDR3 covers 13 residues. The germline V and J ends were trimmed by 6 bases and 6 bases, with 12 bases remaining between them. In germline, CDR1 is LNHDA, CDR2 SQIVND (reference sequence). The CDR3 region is CASRQTAVNIQYF. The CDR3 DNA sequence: TGTGCCAGTAGGCAGACAGCCGTAAACATTCAGTACTTC.

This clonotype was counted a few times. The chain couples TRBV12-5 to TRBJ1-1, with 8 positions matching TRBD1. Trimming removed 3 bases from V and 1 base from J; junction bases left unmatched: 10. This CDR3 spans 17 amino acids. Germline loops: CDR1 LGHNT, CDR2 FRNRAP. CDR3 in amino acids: CASGFAGQALRNTEAFF. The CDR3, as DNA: TGTGCTAGTGGTTTCGCGGGACAGGCGCTTCGGAACACTGAAGCTTTCTTT.

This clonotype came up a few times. CDR3 in amino acids: CASSLLGEYEQYF. DNA for the CDR3: TGTGCCAGCAGTCTACTAGGGGAATACGAGCAGTACTTC. The rearrangement links TRBV27 to TRBJ2-7; D possibly matches TRBD1 or TRBD2 (5 bases each). The CDR3 is 13 amino acids. CDR1 and CDR2 from the germline V gene are MNHEY and SMNVEV (reference sequence). V lost 5 bases and J lost 4, with 12 bases in between.

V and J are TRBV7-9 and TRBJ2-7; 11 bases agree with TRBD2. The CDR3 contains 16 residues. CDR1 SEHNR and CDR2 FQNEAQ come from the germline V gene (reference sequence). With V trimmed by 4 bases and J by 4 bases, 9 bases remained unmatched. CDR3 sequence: CASSSPTSGAPYEQYF. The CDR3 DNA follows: TGTGCCAGCAGCTCCCCGACTAGCGGGGCCCCTTACGAGCAGTACTTC.

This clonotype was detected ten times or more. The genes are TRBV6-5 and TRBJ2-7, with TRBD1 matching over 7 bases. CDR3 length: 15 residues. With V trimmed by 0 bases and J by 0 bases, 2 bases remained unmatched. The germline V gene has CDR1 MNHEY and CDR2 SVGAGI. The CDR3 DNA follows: TGTGCCAGCAGTTACTCTAGACAGGGCTCCTACGAGCAGTACTTC. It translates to CASSYSRQGSYEQYF.

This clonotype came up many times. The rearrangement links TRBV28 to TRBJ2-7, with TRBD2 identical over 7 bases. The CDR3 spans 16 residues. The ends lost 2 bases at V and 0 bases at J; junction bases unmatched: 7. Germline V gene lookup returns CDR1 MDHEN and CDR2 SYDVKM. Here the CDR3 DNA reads TGTGCCAGCAGTTTAAGAGGAGCGGGGACCTCCTACGAGCAGTACTTC. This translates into CASSLRGAGTSYEQYF.

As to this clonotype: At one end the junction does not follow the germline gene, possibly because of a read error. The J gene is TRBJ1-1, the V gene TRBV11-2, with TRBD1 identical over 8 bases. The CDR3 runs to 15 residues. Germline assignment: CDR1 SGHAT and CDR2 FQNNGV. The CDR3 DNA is TGTGCCAGCAGCTTAGCAGGGGGCGCGAACCCTGAAGCTTTCTTT. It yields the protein CASSLAGGANPEAFF.

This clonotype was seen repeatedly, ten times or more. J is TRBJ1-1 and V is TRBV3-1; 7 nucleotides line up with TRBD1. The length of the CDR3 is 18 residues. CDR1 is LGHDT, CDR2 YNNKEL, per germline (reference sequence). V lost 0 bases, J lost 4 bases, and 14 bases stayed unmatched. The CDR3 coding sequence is TGTGCCAGCAGCCAAGATAGCGGGGGACAGACATACCTCACTGAAGCTTTCTTT. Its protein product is CASSQDSGGQTYLTEAFF.

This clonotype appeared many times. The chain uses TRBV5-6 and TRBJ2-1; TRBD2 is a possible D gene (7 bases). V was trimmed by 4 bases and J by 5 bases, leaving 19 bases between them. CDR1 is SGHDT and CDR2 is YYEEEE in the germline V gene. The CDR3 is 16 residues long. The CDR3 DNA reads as TGTGCCAGCAGCCCTACCTGGCGGGGGCCAGACAATGAGCAGTTCTTC. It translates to CASSPTWRGPDNEQFF.

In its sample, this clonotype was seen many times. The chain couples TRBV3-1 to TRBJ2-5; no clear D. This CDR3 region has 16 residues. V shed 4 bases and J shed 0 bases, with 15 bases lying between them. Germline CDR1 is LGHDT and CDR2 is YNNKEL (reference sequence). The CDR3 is CASSRGRQGYQETQYF. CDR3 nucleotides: TGTGCCAGCAGCCGAGGCAGGCAAGGGTACCAAGAGACCCAGTACTTC.